The 16 T cell receptor beta chains below all came from one sample that was sequenced in a study of T cells in narcolepsy. Only in-frame clones appear in the TCRdb table, and some are missing; sequencing was by immunoSEQ multiplex PCR. The data contain about 24,000 clones, more than 70% of them seen just once; the ten biggest clones take up 1.3%. Material for sequencing was CD45RA- memory CD4+ T cells from PBMCs. The receptors stem from a human donor with narcolepsy.

The chain joins TRBV6-6 to TRBJ2-3, with 8 bases matching TRBD1. V shed 6 bases, J shed 0 bases, and the junction held 2 bases outside the gene matches. From germline, CDR1 is MNHNY and CDR2 SVGAGI (reference sequence). This CDR3 comprises 14 residues. In DNA, the CDR3 is TGTGCCAGCAGGCAGGGGGCCAGCACAGATACGCAGTATTTT. Protein sequence: CASRQGASTDTQYF.

The chain links TRBV2 to TRBJ1-5, with 9 bases identical to TRBD1. Germline V gives CDR1 SNHLY, CDR2 FYNNEI. Germline trimming cut 2 bases from V and 4 bases from J; bases unmatched to any gene: 3. CDR3 size: 15 residues. CDR3 DNA sequence: TGTGCCAGCAGTGAAAACAGGGGGCGGAATCAGCCCCAGCATTTT. It encodes CASSENRGRNQPQHF.

The chain recombines TRBV18 with TRBJ2-1; 11 positions agree with TRBD2. CDR1 is KGHSH, CDR2 LQKENI, per germline. With 2 bases clipped from V and 4 bases from J, the junction kept 1 base outside the gene matches. The CDR3 loop spans 15 amino acids. CDR3 sequence (DNA): TGTGCCAGCTCACCAGGGACTAGCGGATACAATGAGCAGTTCTTC. Its translation is CASSPGTSGYNEQFF.

The V call is TRBV19, the J call TRBJ1-2; 7 positions match TRBD1. V shed 4 bases, J shed 4 bases, and the junction held 6 bases outside the gene matches. The CDR3 runs 14 residues. From germline, CDR1 is LNHDA and CDR2 SQIVND (reference sequence). The CDR3 nucleotides read TGTGCCAGTAGTACGAATCAGGGGGTCTATGGCTACACCTTC. This encodes CASSTNQGVYGYTF.

The chain recombines TRBV2 with TRBJ2-3, with 7 nucleotides matching TRBD1. V shed 5 bases, J shed 2 bases, and the junction held 7 bases outside the gene matches. Per the germline V gene, CDR1 is SNHLY and CDR2 is FYNNEI. CDR3 size: 15 residues. The CDR3 region has the DNA TGTGCCAGCAGTCGGGACAGCACCTTCACAGATACGCAGTATTTT. Translation: CASSRDSTFTDTQYF.

V usage is TRBV5-1 and J usage is TRBJ2-1, with TRBD2 matching 7 bases. CDR1 SGHRS and CDR2 YFSETQ come from the germline V gene. The CDR3 covers 15 residues. After removal of 0 bases from V and 9 bases from J, the junction contained 9 bases not matched to a gene. CDR3 DNA: TGCGCCAGCAGCTTGGAACCGGGAGGCGGGGGTGAGCAGTTCTTC. Translation: CASSLEPGGGGEQFF. Based on the CDR3 plus reference TRBV5-1 and TRBJ2-1, the full variable domain is KAGVTQTPRYLIKTRGQQVTLSCSPISGHRSVSWYQQTPGQGLQFLFEYFSETQRNKGNFPGRFSGRQFSNSRSEMNVSTLELGDSALYLCASSLEPGGGGEQFFGPGTRLTVL.

V gene TRBV5-1 combines with J gene TRBJ1-1; the D is unclear. The CDR3 extends over 14 amino acids. Trimming took off 2 bases at V and 3 bases at J, with 11 bases between the two ends. Germline-derived CDR1 and CDR2 are SGHRS and YFSETQ. For the CDR3, the DNA is TGCGCCAGCAGCTTAGAGGGCTGGGACACTGAAGCTTTCTTT. It specifies CASSLEGWDTEAFF.

The rearrangement links TRBV2 to TRBJ2-6; a possible D gene is TRBD1 (6 bases). The length of the CDR3 is 16 residues. Trimming shortened V by 7 bases and J by 0 bases, and 13 bases separated the two germline ends. The germline V gene encodes CDR1 SNHLY and CDR2 FYNNEI. In DNA, the CDR3 is TGTGCCAGCAACCAGGCAGGGGCCTCTGGGGCCAACGTCCTGACTTTC. Protein: CASNQAGASGANVLTF. Full variable domain (rest looked up from reference TRBV2 and TRBJ2-6): EPEVTQTPSHQVTQMGQEVILRCVPISNHLYFYWYRQILGQKVEFLVSFYNNEISEKSEIFDDQFSVERPDGSNFTLKIRSTKLEDSAMYFCASNQAGASGANVLTFGAGSRLTVL.

This clone was picked up one time. The chain combines TRBV7-2 with TRBJ1-3, with D unclear. The CDR3 runs 16 residues. V lost 2 bases and J lost 0, with 11 bases in between. The germline gives CDR1 SGHTA, CDR2 FQGNSA. This CDR3 is CASSLYWSISGNTIYF. In DNA form, the CDR3 reads TGTGCCAGCAGCTTATATTGGTCTATCTCTGGAAACACCATATATTTT.

In this sample, this clone turned up once. The CDR3, as DNA: TGTGCCAGCAGCCGTCAAGTGGGCAGCTACGAGCAGTACTTC. It translates to CASSRQVGSYEQYF. J is TRBJ2-7 and V is TRBV7-9; D gene unclear. V gave up 5 bases and J gave up 3 bases, with 14 bases separating them. There are 14 residues in the CDR3. The germline gives CDR1 SEHNR, CDR2 FQNEAQ (reference sequence). Full variable domain (missing parts from reference TRBV7-9 and TRBJ2-7): DTGVSQNPRHKITKRGQNVTFRCDPISEHNRLYWYRQTLGQGPEFLTYFQNEAQLEKSRLLSDRFSAERPKGSFSTLEIQRTEQGDSAMYLCASSRQVGSYEQYFGPGTRLTVT.

The chain recombines TRBV11-3 with TRBJ1-6; tentatively, D is TRBD1 (5 bases). CDR3 length: 15 amino acids. Germline-derived CDR1 and CDR2 are SGHNT and YENEEA. Trimming removed 5 bases from V and 7 bases from J, with 15 bases in between. CDR3 coding DNA: TGTGCCAGCAGCGCCTCGACAGTAAAGAATTCACCCCTCCACTTT. This sequence encodes CASSASTVKNSPLHF. The full variable domain, in which reference TRBV11-3 and TRBJ1-6 provide the parts outside the CDR3, is EAGVVQSPRYKIIEKKQPVAFWCNPISGHNTLYWYLQNLGQGPELLIRYENEEAVDDSQLPKDRFSAERLKGVDSTLKIQPAELGDSAVYLCASSASTVKNSPLHFGNGTRLTVT.

This chain connects TRBV27 to TRBJ1-1; maybe TRBD1 (6 bases). There are 13 residues in the CDR3. The germline V gene encodes CDR1 MNHEY and CDR2 SMNVEV (reference sequence). V gave up 9 bases and J gave up 7 bases, with 18 bases separating them. This CDR3 reads CASKRGARGEAFF. CDR3 nucleotide sequence: TGTGCCAGTAAGCGGGGGGCTAGGGGTGAAGCTTTCTTT.

The chain recombines TRBV30 with TRBJ2-3; 7 nucleotides agree with TRBD1. This CDR3 spans 13 amino acids. The V gene end was trimmed by 3 bases and the J gene end by 4 bases; junction bases not matched to a gene: 4. Germline CDR1 and CDR2: GTSNPN and SVGIG (reference sequence). CDR3 in DNA: TGTGCCTGGAGCCAGGGGGACGCAGATACGCAGTATTTT. Its translation: CAWSQGDADTQYF.

The chain recombines TRBV29-1 with TRBJ2-7; D remains ambiguous. V lost 4 bases and J 0 bases, leaving 13 bases between the germline ends. CDR1 SQVTM and CDR2 ANQGSEA come from the germline V gene. This CDR3 is built from 14 residues. The CDR3 DNA sequence: TGCAGCGTTGGATCCCTCCGAGACTCCTACGAGCAGTACTTC. It translates to CSVGSLRDSYEQYF.

J is TRBJ2-7 and V is TRBV2; 8 nucleotides line up with TRBD1. Germline V gene data show CDR1 as SNHLY and CDR2 as FYNNEI. The CDR3 contains 13 residues. V lost 7 bases, J lost 9 bases, and 11 bases stayed unmatched. This CDR3 is CASTLGQGAGQYF. CDR3 nucleotide sequence: TGTGCCAGCACTCTCGGACAGGGTGCGGGGCAGTACTTC.

The chain joins TRBV6-5 to TRBJ2-7; TRBD2 is a possible D gene (6 bases). Deletions cut 2 bases from V and 7 bases from J, with 18 bases between. The CDR3 runs to 15 residues. Germline CDR1 MNHEY, CDR2 SVGAGI. DNA of the CDR3: TGTGCCAGCAGTTACGTCGGCCAAAGTGGGGGGGAGCAGTACTTC. Amino acid sequence: CASSYVGQSGGEQYF.